This T cell receptor beta chain was identified during a study of graft-versus-host responses after intestinal transplantation. Study in general: Every recipient had anti-thymocyte globulin induction and 3 to 4 years of tacrolimus plus steroids.

Only in-frame clones appear in the TCRdb table, and some are missing; sequencing was by immunoSEQ multiplex PCR. The sample consists of roughly 8,600 clones, 80% to 95% of them appearing once. Points from the study as a whole: Recipient bone marrow held GvH clones, some seen earlier in ileum or blood. High graft-versus-host to host-versus-graft clonal ratios were seen in allografts of patients with graft-donor T cell macrochimerism.

Trimming removed 4 bases from V and 1 base from J, with 6 bases in between. Germline values: CDR1 SGHRS, CDR2 YFSETQ. This CDR3 spans 13 amino acids. Concerning this clone itself: Its antigen is not identified.

The sample in question was PBMCs, obtained 30 to 31 days after intestinal transplant. The chain links TRBV5-1 to TRBJ1-3, with D hard to call. The TCR sequence derives from a human patient who received an intestinal transplant, so some T cells may come from the graft donor. This chain's CDR3 is CASSEGSGNTIYF. The CDR3 DNA sequence: TGCGCCAGCAGCGAGGGTTCTGGAAACACCATATATTTT.